One sample yielded the 6 T cell receptor beta chains listed below, sequenced in a study of follicular helper T cells after annual influenza vaccination. Time point of the sample: 2015-2016 season, 7 days after influenza vaccination. Here immunoSEQ multiplex PCR was the method, and the copy in TCRdb shows in-frame clones only, minus some. The data contain more than 6,500 clones, 65% to 90% of them singletons. The sample was CXCR5- memory CD4+ T cells sorted from blood, taken 7 days after influenza vaccination. All receptors come from an adult who received the influenza vaccine.

The chain carries TRBV9 and TRBJ1-5; 7 nucleotides line up with TRBD1. With 0 bases clipped from V and 7 bases from J, the junction kept 4 bases outside the gene matches. The length of the CDR3 is 14 residues. The germline V gene encodes CDR1 SGDLS and CDR2 YYNGEE. The CDR3, as DNA: TGTGCCAGCAGCGTAGGACAGGGAGGGCAGCCCCAGCATTTT. Amino acid sequence: CASSVGQGGQPQHF. The full variable domain, completed using reference TRBV9 and TRBJ1-5, is DSGVTQTPKHLITATGQRVTLRCSPRSGDLSVYWYQQSLDQGLQFLIQYYNGEERAKGNILERFSAQQFPDLHSELNLSSLELGDSALYFCASSVGQGGQPQHFGDGTRLSIL.

V is TRBV9 and J is TRBJ1-3; no firm D call. V was shortened by 4 bases and J by 1 base, with 9 bases between the two germline ends. CDR3 length: 14 amino acids. Germline CDR1 SGDLS, CDR2 YYNGEE. CDR3 nucleotide sequence: TGTGCCAGCAGCACCCGGGAGTCTGGAAACACCATATATTTT. This gives the protein CASSTRESGNTIYF. The variable domain in full, completed from reference TRBV9 and TRBJ1-3, reads DSGVTQTPKHLITATGQRVTLRCSPRSGDLSVYWYQQSLDQGLQFLIQYYNGEERAKGNILERFSAQQFPDLHSELNLSSLELGDSALYFCASSTRESGNTIYFGEGSWLTVV.

The CDR3 is CSVSGFRDTEAFF. CDR3 sequence (DNA): TGCAGCGTTTCGGGTTTCAGGGACACTGAAGCTTTCTTT. This rearrangement joins TRBV29-1 to TRBJ1-1; tentatively, D is TRBD1 (5 bases). CDR1 is SQVTM, CDR2 ANQGSEA, per germline. The CDR3 has 13 amino acids. V lost 5 bases to trimming and J lost 3 bases, with 13 bases between them.

This clone appeared a few times. V and J are TRBV5-6 and TRBJ2-7, with D unclear. The CDR3 covers 12 residues. V dropped 4 bases and J dropped 7 bases, with 12 bases sitting between them. The germline V gene encodes CDR1 SGHDT and CDR2 YYEEEE. The DNA for the CDR3 is TGTGCCAGCAGCACAGCCTTACGAGAGCAGTACTTC. Residues: CASSTALREQYF. Supplemented by reference TRBV5-6 and TRBJ2-7, the full variable domain reads DAGVTQSPTHLIKTRGQQVTLRCSPKSGHDTVSWYQQALGQGPQFIFQYYEEEERQRGNFPDRFSGHQFPNYSSELNVNALLLGDSALYLCASSTALREQYFGPGTRLTVT.

V gene TRBV7-9 combines with J gene TRBJ2-2, with a weak D call TRBD1 (5 bases). V gave up 4 bases and J gave up 0 bases, with 9 bases separating them. The CDR3 has 15 amino acids. CDR1 SEHNR and CDR2 FQNEAQ come from the germline V gene (reference sequence). The CDR3 coding sequence is TGTGCCAGCAGCTGGCAGGGAACGAACACCGGGGAGCTGTTTTTT. This sequence encodes CASSWQGTNTGELFF.

V is TRBV9 and J is TRBJ2-1; TRBD1 matches 10 bases. The CDR3 is 15 residues long. From germline, CDR1 is SGDLS and CDR2 YYNGEE. Trimming cost V 6 bases and J 7 bases; bases outside gene matches: 10. CDR3 in DNA: TGTGCCAGCACCCGATTGGGGACAGGGGAAAATGAGCAGTTCTTC. Translation: CASTRLGTGENEQFF.